Following are 21 T cell receptor beta chains from one sample sequenced in a study of T cells in Graves' hyperthyroidism and ophthalmopathy. RNA transcripts gave rise to amplified TCR beta CDR3 regions. With the HTBI primer set, the TCR CDR3 went through a first round of RT-PCR. TCRdb re-called the multiplex PCR reads through MiXCR, storing one row per CDR3 protein. The table lists around 340,000 distinct CDR3 sequences, roughly 13% of them singletons. Sequencing was carried out using blood. These receptors all stem from a woman aged 25 to 39 with Graves' hyperthyroidism.

This clonotype was found many times. The chain has TRBV11-1 and TRBJ2-5; a weak D match, TRBD2 (5 bases). There are 14 residues in the CDR3. V was clipped by 8 bases and J by 1 base, with 14 bases between them. Germline values: CDR1 SGHAT, CDR2 FQDESV (reference sequence). CDR3 region: CASSGLLIQETQYF. CDR3 DNA: TGTGCCAGCTCAGGACTTCTTATCCAAGAGACCCAGTACTTC.

On this clonotype itself: This may be a read error, as it is one base from a much larger clone. The CDR3 is CACSGEPNNEQFF. The CDR3 DNA sequence: TGTGCCTGCAGTGGAGAGCCAAACAATGAGCAGTTCTTC. The chain joins TRBV30 to TRBJ2-1; D not resolved. The CDR3 length is 13 residues. Germline assignment: CDR1 GTSNPN and CDR2 SVGIG (reference sequence).

This clonotype was seen only once. The chain couples TRBV12-3 or TRBV12-4 to TRBJ2-6, with D possibly being TRBD2 (6 bases). The CDR3 is 14 amino acids. V lost 8 bases, J lost 5 bases, and 13 bases lay in between. The CDR3 nucleotides are TGTGCCAGCTTACTACGGGACTGGGCCAACGTCCTGACTTTC. Translation: CASLLRDWANVLTF.

A few counts support this clonotype. This chain connects TRBV4-3 to TRBJ2-6; possibly TRBD1 for D (5 bases). Trimming stripped 0 bases from V and 3 bases from J, with 21 bases between. Germline V lookup: CDR1 LGHNA, CDR2 YSLEER. CDR3 length: 20 amino acids. The CDR3: CASSQEGVPGVSGGANVLTF. The CDR3 DNA is TGCGCCAGCAGCCAAGAAGGGGTGCCCGGAGTATCTGGTGGGGCCAACGTCCTGACTTTC.

This clonotype was recorded a few times. The chain is built from TRBV28 and TRBJ2-2, with 7 bases fitting TRBD1. Per the germline V gene, CDR1 is MDHEN and CDR2 is SYDVKM. J was trimmed by 3 bases and V by 2 bases; bases with no gene match: 0. The CDR3 spans 14 residues. The CDR3 DNA sequence: TGTGCCAGCAGTTTAGGGACAGACACCGGGGAGCTGTTTTTT. This sequence encodes CASSLGTDTGELFF.

The chain employs TRBV3-2 and TRBJ2-7; the D call of TRBD2 is as the table states it, not checked on the DNA. TRBV3-2 is a pseudogene segment. CDR3 length: 16 amino acids. DNA of the CDR3: TGTGCCAGCAGCCGGGGCGGGGGACTAGTCCCCTACGAGCAGTACTTC. Translation gives CASSRGGGLVPYEQYF.

The rearrangement links TRBV18 to TRBJ2-6; 7 bases are a match to TRBD1. This CDR3 region has 16 residues. In germline, CDR1 is KGHSH, CDR2 LQKENI. V gave up 3 bases and J gave up 4 bases; unmatched junction bases: 6. In DNA, the CDR3 is TGTGCCAGCTCACCCCGCGACAGGGTGGGGGCCAACGTCCTGACTTTC. Encoded protein: CASSPRDRVGANVLTF.

This clonotype appeared many times. The chain couples TRBV4-1 to TRBJ2-1; D is tentatively TRBD1 or TRBD2 (5 bases each). Per germline, CDR1 MGHRA and CDR2 YSYEKL. V was cut by 0 bases and J by 3 bases, with 9 bases left in between. CDR3 length equals 15 residues. As DNA, the CDR3 is TGCGCCAGCAGCCAAGATGAGGGGCACTACAATGAGCAGTTCTTC. Translation: CASSQDEGHYNEQFF.

Many counts were recorded for this clonotype. The genes are TRBV2 and TRBJ2-1, with 7 nucleotides matching TRBD1. CDR3 size: 15 residues. Germline CDR1 is SNHLY and CDR2 is FYNNEI. The ends lost 6 bases at V and 5 bases at J; junction bases unmatched: 10. The CDR3: CASRPNRGGDNEQFF. CDR3 nucleotides: TGTGCCAGCAGGCCAAACAGGGGTGGTGACAATGAGCAGTTCTTC.

Ten or more counts support this clonotype. The rearrangement links TRBV6-1 to TRBJ1-1; D may be TRBD1 (5 bases). Germline assignment: CDR1 MNHNS and CDR2 SASEGT. The V and J ends lost 7 bases and 12 bases respectively, with 18 bases between them. The CDR3 length is 12 residues. CDR3 sequence: CASIGLGPGTFF. For the CDR3, the DNA is TGTGCCAGCATCGGTCTTGGGCCAGGGACTTTCTTT.

Ten or more counts support this clonotype. The chain uses TRBV27 and TRBJ1-2; no clear D. Per the germline V gene, CDR1 is MNHEY and CDR2 is SMNVEV (reference sequence). CDR3 length: 13 residues. V lost 5 bases and J lost 8, with 15 bases in between. The CDR3 sequence: CASSPPELGGYTF. As DNA, the CDR3 is TGTGCCAGCAGTCCCCCAGAGCTTGGAGGCTACACCTTC.

V gene TRBV19 combines with J gene TRBJ1-1, with D possibly being TRBD1 (6 bases). The ends were cut back, 5 bases at V and 2 bases at J, with 9 bases in the middle. The CDR3 covers 13 residues. Germline CDR1 reads LNHDA; CDR2 reads SQIVND (reference sequence). DNA of the CDR3: TGTGCCAGTAGTGGACAGATAAACACTGAAGCTTTCTTT. Amino acid sequence: CASSGQINTEAFF.

This clonotype was detected only a few times. The genes are TRBV6-4 and TRBJ1-5, with D unclear. Per germline, CDR1 MRHNA and CDR2 SNTAGT. Trimming left V 5 bases short and J 1 base short, with 9 bases between. The length of the CDR3 is 14 residues. The CDR3 sequence is CASSKDSSNQPQHF. The DNA of the CDR3 is TGTGCCAGCAGTAAAGACTCGAGCAATCAGCCCCAGCATTTT.

The chain employs TRBV27 and TRBJ2-7; D ambiguous. In germline, CDR1 is MNHEY, CDR2 SMNVEV (reference sequence). V dropped 4 bases and J dropped 4 bases, with 5 bases sitting between them. The CDR3 spans 11 residues. This CDR3 is CASSWMYEQYF. The DNA of the CDR3 is TGTGCCAGCAGTTGGATGTACGAGCAGTACTTC.

The chain links TRBV9 to TRBJ2-7; D possibly corresponds to TRBD1 (6 bases). The length of the CDR3 is 15 residues. V was trimmed by 0 bases and J by 7 bases, leaving 17 bases between them. Germline V gives CDR1 SGDLS, CDR2 YYNGEE. CDR3 region: CASSVEGDRDGEQYF. In DNA, the CDR3 is TGTGCCAGCAGCGTAGAGGGGGACCGCGACGGGGAGCAGTACTTC.

The table lists this clonotype with many counts. V is TRBV18 and J is TRBJ1-1; D remains ambiguous. The CDR3 has 12 amino acids. The germline V gene encodes CDR1 KGHSH and CDR2 LQKENI. V shed 3 bases and J shed 11 bases, with 13 bases lying between them. The CDR3 bases are TGTGCCAGCTCACCCCCAGGTTTATCTGCTTTCTTT. This sequence encodes CASSPPGLSAFF.

The table lists this clonotype with many counts. This chain joins TRBV18 and TRBJ1-1, with D unresolved. The CDR3 extends over 15 amino acids. V lost 1 base, J lost 1 base, and 10 bases lay in between. Germline V CDR1 and CDR2: KGHSH, LQKENI. CDR3: CASSPQYSSNTEAFF. The CDR3 DNA reads TGTGCCAGCTCACCACAATACTCCTCGAACACTGAAGCTTTCTTT.

This clonotype was counted many times. V usage is TRBV24-1 and J usage is TRBJ2-1; 12 nucleotides agree with TRBD1. Germline CDR1 reads KGHDR; CDR2 reads SFDVKD. The CDR3 has 14 amino acids. The V segment lost 3 bases and the J segment 10 bases; nucleotides outside the gene matches: 3. The DNA of the CDR3 is TGTGCCACCAGTGATGCCGGGACAGGGGGCGAGCAGTTCTTC. It yields the protein CATSDAGTGGEQFF.

This clonotype was seen many times. The J gene is TRBJ1-2, the V gene TRBV27, with D possibly being TRBD1 (6 bases). Germline-derived CDR1 and CDR2 are MNHEY and SMNVEV (reference sequence). This CDR3 comprises 13 residues. V dropped 4 bases and J dropped 6 bases, with 12 bases sitting between them. The CDR3 loop reads CASSSASGDGYTF. DNA of the CDR3: TGTGCCAGCAGTTCCGCATCAGGGGATGGCTACACCTTC.

The chain joins TRBV5-1 to TRBJ1-2, with D possibly matching TRBD1 (6 bases). The CDR3 length is 13 residues. The V and J ends lost 6 bases and 7 bases respectively, with 16 bases between them. Germline CDR1 reads SGHRS; CDR2 reads YFSETQ. The CDR3 DNA reads as TGCGCCAGCACTTTCGGGGGACAAGGTGGCTACACCTTC. Amino acids: CASTFGGQGGYTF.

The gene calls are TRBV20-1 and TRBJ2-3, with 11 bases identical to TRBD2. Trimming removed 6 bases from V and 0 bases from J; junction bases left unmatched: 11. This CDR3 has 17 amino acids. The germline V gene has CDR1 DFQATT and CDR2 SNEGSKA (reference sequence). The CDR3 nucleotides are TGCAGTGCGACTTCCGGGACTAGCGGTTATAGCACAGATACGCAGTATTTT. It yields the protein CSATSGTSGYSTDTQYF.